This entry lists 18 T cell receptor beta chains sequenced from one sample in a study of T cells in Graves' hyperthyroidism and ophthalmopathy. Amplification of TCR beta CDR3 regions used RNA as the template. The study used the HTBI primer set for a first-round RT-PCR of the TCR CDR3. TCRdb reanalysed the multiplex PCR reads using MiXCR and keeps one entry per CDR3 protein. The sample holds about 610,000 distinct CDR3 sequences, roughly 14% seen once. The sample taken for sequencing was blood. All receptors come from a woman in her thirties or forties with Graves' ophthalmopathy.

This clonotype occurred many times. The rearrangement joins TRBV7-9 to TRBJ1-1; D uncertain. The CDR3 consists of 11 residues. Germline V gene sequence: CDR1 SEHNR, CDR2 FQNEAQ (reference sequence). V lost 5 bases to trimming and J lost 9 bases, with 10 bases between them. The CDR3 nucleotides are TGTGCCAGCAGCCCTGACAATAAAGCTTTCTTT. Amino acid sequence: CASSPDNKAFF.

On this clonotype itself: A much larger clone lies a single base off, so this may be a read error. This chain joins TRBV6-1 and TRBJ2-7; 7 bases line up with TRBD1. V trimming: 6 bases; J trimming: 2 bases; junction bases outside the gene matches: 7. The V gene's germline CDR1 is MNHNS and CDR2 SASEGT. The CDR3 has 14 residues. Here the CDR3 DNA reads TGTGCCAGCAGCCGACCGGGACAGACCTACGAGCAGTACTTC. Its protein product is CASSRPGQTYEQYF.

Here the CDR3 DNA reads TGTGCCAGCAGCTCACAGGGCTACGGGGAGCTGTTTTTT. This sequence encodes CASSSQGYGELFF. The rearrangement links TRBV7-2 to TRBJ2-2; D is possibly TRBD1 (6 bases). The CDR3 extends over 13 amino acids. Germline V gene lookup returns CDR1 SGHTA and CDR2 FQGNSA. Trimming pared 4 bases from V and 7 bases from J, leaving 10 bases between. The complete variable domain, with remaining parts taken from reference TRBV7-2 and TRBJ2-2, reads GAGVSQSPSNKVTEKGKDVELRCDPISGHTALYWYRQSLGQGLEFLIYFQGNSAPDKSGLPSDRFSAERTGGSVSTLTIQRTQQEDSAVYLCASSSQGYGELFFGEGSRLTVL.

This clonotype was observed at least ten times. The chain couples TRBV12-3 or TRBV12-4 to TRBJ2-2; D gene uncertain. The V and J ends lost 3 bases and 6 bases respectively, with 14 bases between them. This CDR3 region has 15 residues. In DNA, the CDR3 is TGTGCCAGCAGTTTGGGCAGGTTCATGTCCGGGGAGCTGTTTTTT. It specifies CASSLGRFMSGELFF.

V gene TRBV18 combines with J gene TRBJ2-2; TRBD1 is a possible D gene (6 bases). Trimming removed 6 bases at V and 0 bases at J, with 14 bases between. In germline, CDR1 is KGHSH, CDR2 LQKENI. The CDR3 spans 16 residues. The CDR3 is CASSPWTASNTGELFF. The CDR3 DNA reads as TGTGCCAGCTCGCCATGGACAGCCTCGAACACCGGGGAGCTGTTTTTT. The entire variable domain, with the rest obtained from reference TRBV18 and TRBJ2-2, is as follows: NAGVMQNPRHLVRRRGQEARLRCSPMKGHSHVYWYRQLPEEGLKFMVYLQKENIIDESGMPKERFSAEFPKEGPSILRIQQVVRGDSAAYFCASSPWTASNTGELFFGEGSRLTVL.

This clonotype occurred many times. The rearrangement joins TRBV29-1 to TRBJ2-7; 10 nucleotides align to TRBD2. The trim removed 1 base at V and 3 bases at J, leaving 3 bases unmatched. The CDR3 runs 14 residues. Germline CDR1 SQVTM, CDR2 ANQGSEA. The CDR3: CSVEGASGSYEQYF. The CDR3 DNA reads TGCAGCGTTGAAGGAGCTAGCGGGAGCTACGAGCAGTACTTC.

The table lists this clonotype with many counts. The genes are TRBV7-3 and TRBJ2-3, with TRBD1 matching 10 bases. The CDR3 extends over 14 amino acids. Trimming cost V 5 bases and J 4 bases; bases outside gene matches: 3. Germline loops: CDR1 SGHTA, CDR2 FQGTGA. The CDR3 spells CASSPTGGADTQYF. DNA of the CDR3: TGTGCCAGCAGCCCGACAGGGGGCGCAGATACGCAGTATTTT. The full variable domain, completed using reference TRBV7-3 and TRBJ2-3, is GAGVSQTPSNKVTEKGKYVELRCDPISGHTALYWYRQSLGQGPEFLIYFQGTGAADDSGLPNDRFFAVRPEGSVSTLKIQRTERGDSAVYLCASSPTGGADTQYFGPGTRLTVL.

The chain recombines TRBV6-2 or TRBV6-3 with TRBJ2-7; 9 nucleotides agree with TRBD1. CDR3 length equals 15 residues. Trimming cost V 8 bases and J 2 bases; bases outside gene matches: 10. CDR1 MNHEY and CDR2 SVGEGT come from the germline V gene. The CDR3 DNA is TGTGCCAGCTCAACACCGGGACAGGGCACCTACGAGCAGTACTTC. Translated: CASSTPGQGTYEQYF.

This clonotype appeared many times. The chain links TRBV6-5 to TRBJ1-6; D gene unclear. CDR1 and CDR2 (germline): MNHEY, SVGAGI. The length of the CDR3 is 14 residues. Trimming pared 4 bases from V and 8 bases from J, leaving 12 bases between. The CDR3 sequence is CASSSRASDSPLHF. The CDR3 nucleotides are TGTGCCAGCAGTTCCCGGGCATCGGATTCACCCCTCCACTTT.

This CDR3 is CATSDSPRFNEQFF. DNA of the CDR3: TGTGCCACCAGTGATTCCCCGCGGTTCAATGAGCAGTTCTTC. The V gene is TRBV24-1, the J gene TRBJ2-1, with D unclear. This CDR3 is 14 amino acids long. V was clipped by 2 bases and J by 6 bases, with 10 bases between them. In germline, CDR1 is KGHDR, CDR2 SFDVKD.

This clonotype was observed many times. This chain links TRBV6-5 with TRBJ1-2, with 10 bases identical to TRBD1. Germline-derived CDR1 and CDR2 are MNHEY and SVGAGI. V gave up 2 bases and J gave up 8 bases; unmatched junction bases: 2. CDR3 size: 13 residues. CDR3 sequence reads: CASSYATGGGYTF. For the CDR3, the DNA is TGTGCCAGCAGTTACGCGACAGGGGGCGGCTACACCTTC.

The sample holds many counts of this clonotype. The V gene is TRBV6-2 or TRBV6-3, the J gene TRBJ2-7; no clear D gene. The V and J ends lost 0 bases and 0 bases respectively, with 6 bases between them. CDR1 and CDR2 from the germline V gene are MNHEY and SVGEGT. The CDR3 is 14 residues long. CDR3 region: CASSYSSLSYEQYF. In nucleotides, the CDR3 is TGTGCCAGCAGTTACTCGAGTCTCTCCTACGAGCAGTACTTC.

This sequence joins TRBV4-1 and TRBJ2-2; D not resolved. CDR1 is MGHRA, CDR2 YSYEKL, per germline. The V gene lost 4 bases and the J gene lost 3 bases, with 12 bases spanning the gap. The CDR3 contains 15 residues. CDR3 residues: CASSRASTYTGELFF. DNA for the CDR3: TGCGCCAGCAGCCGAGCCTCTACTTACACCGGGGAGCTGTTTTTT.

In its sample, this clonotype was seen many times. The chain carries TRBV19 and TRBJ2-7; 11 positions agree with TRBD2. Germline loops: CDR1 LNHDA, CDR2 SQIVND (reference sequence). V gave up 4 bases and J gave up 5 bases; unmatched junction bases: 10. This CDR3 has 16 residues. The CDR3 reads CASSTSLAGGSNEQYF. CDR3 nucleotides: TGTGCCAGTAGTACCAGCCTAGCGGGAGGTTCCAACGAGCAGTACTTC.

This chain uses TRBV28 with TRBJ1-2, with a tentative D call TRBD1 (6 bases). The CDR3 has 15 residues. CDR1 is MDHEN, CDR2 SYDVKM, per germline. V lost 6 bases and J 4 bases, leaving 18 bases between the germline ends. Written as DNA, the CDR3 is TGTGCCAGCAGGTCTGGGGGGGGCGCGAGCTATGGCTACACCTTC. It is translated as CASRSGGGASYGYTF.

This clonotype showed up many times. The chain combines TRBV6-5 with TRBJ1-1; no definite D call. Germline V gives CDR1 MNHEY, CDR2 SVGAGI. The CDR3 is 14 amino acids. Deletions cut 2 bases from V and 2 bases from J, with 9 bases between. CDR3 DNA: TGTGCCAGCAGTTACGATCTCCTCAACACTGAAGCTTTCTTT. Protein: CASSYDLLNTEAFF.

Worth noting for this clonotype: Relative to the germline gene, one junction end is altered; a read error may explain this. J is TRBJ1-2 and V is TRBV6-2 or TRBV6-3; TRBD1 matches at 7 bases. Germline lookup yields CDR1 MNHEY and CDR2 SVGEGT. The CDR3 has 12 residues. In DNA, the CDR3 is TGTGCCAGCCGCCGGGACAGCTATAGCTACACCTTC. Residues: CASRRDSYSYTF.

J is TRBJ2-4 and V is TRBV6-2 or TRBV6-3; D may match TRBD1 or TRBD2 (5 bases each). The CDR3 has 15 residues. V was trimmed by 5 bases and J by 5 bases, leaving 16 bases between them. Germline loops: CDR1 MNHEY, CDR2 SVGEGT. The DNA for the CDR3 is TGTGCCAGCAGTCCCTATACGGGACGGGAAAACATTCAGTACTTC. Translated, it gives CASSPYTGRENIQYF.